Included here is one T cell receptor beta chain sequence, with context. What it binds is not known. This sample was taken from a study of shared clonotypes between healthy human individuals. CDR3 length: 15 residues. V shed 0 bases, J shed 10 bases, and the junction held 8 bases outside the gene matches. The V gene's germline CDR1 is SGHRS and CDR2 YFSETQ. Overall study findings and caveats: Among several donors, roughly 5% of naive CD4 clonotypes were found in common. For sorted subsets, rarefaction showed incomplete sequencing despite large depth. Clonotypes which were not shared had lower generation probabilities than clonotypes that all four donors shared.

Measured with immunoSEQ multiplex PCR; TCRdb has only the in-frame clones, and not every one. The data contain 2.3 million or so clones, roughly 93% of them singletons. The chain couples TRBV5-1 to TRBJ2-1; 9 bases fit TRBD2. This receptor was obtained from a man between 18 and 35 years old in good health. Some clones in this sample may be carry-over from other donors' samples. Sample: naive CD4+ T cells from PBMCs. The subset is: CD45RA+ positively selected. The CDR3 nucleotides are TGCGCCAGCAGCTTGGGTAGTAGCGGGAGTTTAGAGCAGTTCTTC. Translation gives CASSLGSSGSLEQFF.